One sample yielded the 29 T cell receptor beta chains listed below, sequenced in a study of beta chain features in type 1 diabetes. As every portion of the isolated RNA was reverse transcribed, the sequencing read expressed TCRB transcripts. Sequencing used immunoSEQ multiplex PCR; TCRdb keeps in-frame clones, though not all of them. Of around 450,000 clones in the sample, approximately 10% were seen once. Sequencing input: naive CD4+ T cells from blood. The receptor source for this set is a woman between 18 and 30 years old in good health.

The rearrangement links TRBV10-3 to TRBJ1-1; TRBD1 matches 8 bases. The CDR3 runs 13 residues. V shed 2 bases, J shed 12 bases, and the junction held 8 bases outside the gene matches. Germline V gives CDR1 ENHRY, CDR2 SYGVKD. CDR3 bases: TGTGCCATCAGTGAGGGCCCATCCAGGGGGCCTTTCTTT. This sequence encodes CAISEGPSRGPFF.

This chain uses TRBV6-6 with TRBJ1-6, with a weak D call TRBD1 (6 bases). The germline V gene encodes CDR1 MNHNY and CDR2 SVGAGI (reference sequence). Trimming removed 5 bases from V and 9 bases from J, with 14 bases in between. This CDR3 is 14 amino acids long. The CDR3 coding sequence is TGTGCCAGCAGTCCCCAGGGGAACAGTTCACCCCTCCACTTT. This codes for CASSPQGNSSPLHF.

The chain is built from TRBV2 and TRBJ2-1; 8 positions match TRBD1. Trimming removed 7 bases from V and 8 bases from J; junction bases left unmatched: 7. The length of the CDR3 is 13 residues. In germline, CDR1 is SNHLY, CDR2 FYNNEI. The CDR3 DNA follows: TGTGCCAGCATAAGGACAGGGTGGGATGAGCAGTTCTTC. Translated: CASIRTGWDEQFF.

This clone was seen a few times. J is TRBJ2-5 and V is TRBV7-2; D is undetermined. The CDR3 is 13 residues long. V gave up 1 base and J gave up 4 bases, with 7 bases separating them. Germline loops: CDR1 SGHTA, CDR2 FQGNSA. The CDR3 DNA is TGTGCCAGCAGCTTAGTAGCCGTAGAGACCCAGTACTTC. It specifies CASSLVAVETQYF.

The V and J genes are TRBV25-1 and TRBJ2-7; 7 bases fit TRBD2. This CDR3 is built from 12 residues. Trimming cost V 9 bases and J 4 bases; bases outside gene matches: 6. Germline CDR1 reads MGHDK; CDR2 reads SYGVNS. CDR3 nucleotide sequence: TGTGCCAGTCAGCGGGGCGGGTACGAGCAGTACTTC. It codes for CASQRGGYEQYF.

This clone was recorded a few times. This chain links TRBV7-2 with TRBJ1-1; a weak D match, TRBD1 (6 bases). Germline CDR1 and CDR2: SGHTA and FQGNSA. Trimming pared 1 base from V and 1 base from J, leaving 13 bases between. The CDR3 runs to 16 residues. The CDR3 DNA is TGTGCCAGCAGCTTAGTTTCAGGGGCCAGGAACACTGAAGCTTTCTTT. Encoded protein: CASSLVSGARNTEAFF. Full variable domain (rest looked up from reference TRBV7-2 and TRBJ1-1): GAGVSQSPSNKVTEKGKDVELRCDPISGHTALYWYRQSLGQGLEFLIYFQGNSAPDKSGLPSDRFSAERTGGSVSTLTIQRTQQEDSAVYLCASSLVSGARNTEAFFGQGTRLTVV.

The chain is built from TRBV2 and TRBJ2-3; 8 positions agree with TRBD1. The V gene end was trimmed by 11 bases and the J gene end by 6 bases; junction bases not matched to a gene: 7. CDR1 is SNHLY and CDR2 is FYNNEI in the germline V gene. CDR3 length: 12 residues. CDR3 coding DNA: TGTGCCGTTGCGGACAGGGTTGATACGCAGTATTTT. Amino acid sequence: CAVADRVDTQYF.

The chain joins TRBV5-1 to TRBJ2-5; possible D gene TRBD1, 6 bases. Looked up from germline, CDR1 is SGHRS and CDR2 is YFSETQ. The CDR3 is 13 residues long. Trimming took off 3 bases at V and 5 bases at J, with 11 bases between the two ends. DNA for the CDR3: TGCGCCAGCAGCTCGGACAGTCGGGAGACCCAGTACTTC. Protein sequence: CASSSDSRETQYF. Using reference TRBV5-1 and TRBJ2-5 for the parts outside the CDR3, the full variable domain is KAGVTQTPRYLIKTRGQQVTLSCSPISGHRSVSWYQQTPGQGLQFLFEYFSETQRNKGNFPGRFSGRQFSNSRSEMNVSTLELGDSALYLCASSSDSRETQYFGPGTRLLVL.

This rearrangement joins TRBV4-2 to TRBJ2-4; tentatively, D is TRBD1 or TRBD2 (6 bases each). Looked up from germline, CDR1 is LGHNA and CDR2 is YNFKEQ. V lost 0 bases, J lost 8 bases, and 14 bases lay in between. This CDR3 is built from 15 residues. CDR3 coding DNA: TGTGCCAGCAGCCAAGAACGCGGGGCAGGGGACATTCAGTACTTC. It encodes CASSQERGAGDIQYF.

This clone was picked up a small number of times. The chain employs TRBV7-8 and TRBJ2-2; D possibly corresponds to TRBD1 (6 bases). Germline values: CDR1 SGHVS, CDR2 FQNEAQ. The V and J ends lost 3 bases and 3 bases respectively, with 23 bases between them. This CDR3 is 19 amino acids long. The CDR3 DNA sequence: TGTGCCAGCAGCTTGAGTTCATGGACACCAGGGGTTTACACCGGGGAGCTGTTTTTT. Its translation: CASSLSSWTPGVYTGELFF. The full variable domain, completed using reference TRBV7-8 and TRBJ2-2, is GAGVSQSPRYKVAKRGQDVALRCDPISGHVSLFWYQQALGQGPEFLTYFQNEAQLDKSGLPSDRFFAERPEGSVSTLKIQRTQQEDSAVYLCASSLSSWTPGVYTGELFFGEGSRLTVL.

For this clone: This sample also contains other DNA sequences that code for the same CDR3. The V call is TRBV2, the J call TRBJ2-3; 12 nucleotides agree with TRBD2. Germline CDR1 is SNHLY and CDR2 is FYNNEI. The CDR3 is 14 residues long. The trim removed 6 bases at V and 3 bases at J, leaving 1 base unmatched. The DNA of the CDR3 is TGTGCCAGCAGGCTAGCGGGAGGGACAGATACGCAGTATTTT. Encoded protein: CASRLAGGTDTQYF. Full variable domain (missing parts from reference TRBV2 and TRBJ2-3): EPEVTQTPSHQVTQMGQEVILRCVPISNHLYFYWYRQILGQKVEFLVSFYNNEISEKSEIFDDQFSVERPDGSNFTLKIRSTKLEDSAMYFCASRLAGGTDTQYFGPGTRLTVL.

This clone was seen a few times. The chain is built from TRBV21-1 and TRBJ2-4; the table's TRBD1 call for D was not verified on the DNA. TRBV21-1 is marked as a pseudogene. The CDR3 is made up of 17 amino acids. DNA of the CDR3: TGTGCCAGCAGCAAATTGGCCGATATACCGGCCAAAAACATTCAGTACTTC. It translates to CASSKLADIPAKNIQYF.

The V call is TRBV9, the J call TRBJ1-2; a weak D match, TRBD1 (5 bases). V lost 2 bases and J 2 bases, leaving 10 bases between the germline ends. CDR1 SGDLS and CDR2 YYNGEE come from the germline V gene. The CDR3 contains 14 residues. The CDR3 here is CASSVRGENYGYTF. CDR3 bases: TGTGCCAGCAGCGTTCGGGGGGAGAACTATGGCTACACCTTC.

This clone has only a few counts. The chain joins TRBV9 to TRBJ2-2; D is perhaps TRBD1 (5 bases). From germline, CDR1 is SGDLS and CDR2 YYNGEE. V was pared by 1 base and J by 4 bases, with 11 bases between. This CDR3 is 15 amino acids long. The chain's CDR3 is CASSVSDRGTGELFF. The DNA of the CDR3 is TGTGCCAGCAGCGTAAGCGATAGGGGCACCGGGGAGCTGTTTTTT. Full variable domain (outside the CDR3, taken from reference TRBV9 and TRBJ2-2): DSGVTQTPKHLITATGQRVTLRCSPRSGDLSVYWYQQSLDQGLQFLIQYYNGEERAKGNILERFSAQQFPDLHSELNLSSLELGDSALYFCASSVSDRGTGELFFGEGSRLTVL.

V and J are TRBV18 and TRBJ2-7, with D possibly TRBD1 on 5 matching bases. The CDR3 runs 13 residues. Germline CDR1 and CDR2: KGHSH and LQKENI. Trimming removed 3 bases at V and 3 bases at J, with 9 bases between. The CDR3 DNA is TGTGCCAGCTCACCGACAGTGAACTACGAGCAGTACGTC. Translation: CASSPTVNYEQYV.

This chain connects TRBV5-1 to TRBJ1-2; D is unresolved. CDR3 length: 13 residues. CDR1 is SGHRS and CDR2 is YFSETQ in the germline V gene. Between the trimmed V and J ends, which lost 1 base and 1 base, there was a span of 5 bases. CDR3 sequence: CASSLPDNYGYTF. The CDR3 nucleotides are TGCGCCAGCAGCTTGCCAGATAACTATGGCTACACCTTC.

The chain has TRBV5-1 and TRBJ2-2; 9 bases align to TRBD1. CDR3 length: 14 amino acids. The V segment lost 4 bases and the J segment 4 bases; nucleotides outside the gene matches: 2. Germline V gives CDR1 SGHRS, CDR2 YFSETQ. In nucleotides, the CDR3 is TGCGCCAGCAGCATACAGGGGGCCACCGGGGAGCTGTTTTTT. As protein: CASSIQGATGELFF.

The sample holds a few counts of this clone. The J gene is TRBJ2-3, the V gene TRBV19; 10 nucleotides match TRBD2. J lost 3 bases, V lost 6 bases, and 3 bases had no gene match. CDR1 and CDR2 (germline): LNHDA, SQIVND (reference sequence). The CDR3 has 14 amino acids. As DNA, the CDR3 is TGTGCCAGTAGCCCGGGACTAGCGACAGATACGCAGTATTTT. Translating it yields CASSPGLATDTQYF.

The V gene is TRBV29-1, the J gene TRBJ2-3; maybe TRBD2 (6 bases). The CDR3 consists of 14 residues. Between the trimmed V and J ends, which lost 4 bases and 4 bases, there was a span of 15 bases. CDR1 and CDR2 (germline): SQVTM, ANQGSEA. CDR3 bases: TGCAGCGTTGGCCGCGTTCAGCGGGCAGATACGCAGTATTTT. Translating gives CSVGRVQRADTQYF.

The chain has TRBV4-1 and TRBJ2-1, with 11 bases matching TRBD2. This CDR3 is built from 16 residues. J was trimmed by 7 bases and V by 4 bases; bases with no gene match: 9. CDR1 and CDR2 from the germline V gene are MGHRA and YSYEKL. In DNA, the CDR3 is TGCGCCAGCAGCCGAGGCTTGGGACTAGCGGTGAATGAGCAGTTCTTC. Its protein is CASSRGLGLAVNEQFF.

This clone was picked up a small number of times. The chain couples TRBV5-1 to TRBJ2-3, with unresolved D. The germline V gene has CDR1 SGHRS and CDR2 YFSETQ. The CDR3 spans 14 residues. The ends were cut back, 7 bases at V and 1 base at J, with 13 bases in the middle. The CDR3 DNA sequence: TGCGCCAGCCTGAAAGATGTGGGCACAGATACGCAGTATTTT. Amino acids: CASLKDVGTDTQYF.

The chain is built from TRBV27 and TRBJ2-5; TRBD2 might be the D (6 bases). V was shortened by 4 bases and J by 5 bases, with 17 bases between the two germline ends. CDR1 is MNHEY and CDR2 is SMNVEV in the germline V gene (reference sequence). This CDR3 has 15 amino acids. The CDR3 reads CASSSPRREGETQYF. The CDR3 DNA reads TGTGCCAGCAGTTCGCCCCGGCGGGAAGGGGAGACCCAGTACTTC.

This clone showed up just a few times. This chain joins TRBV19 and TRBJ2-7, with 11 bases matching TRBD2. The CDR3 is 13 amino acids. Germline assignment: CDR1 LNHDA and CDR2 SQIVND (reference sequence). V trimming: 4 bases; J trimming: 5 bases; junction bases outside the gene matches: 1. CDR3 region: CASSRGLADEQYV. The CDR3 DNA reads TGTGCCAGTAGTAGGGGACTAGCGGACGAGCAGTACGTC.

The genes are TRBV29-1 and TRBJ1-2; D unresolved. Germline V lookup: CDR1 SQVTM, CDR2 ANQGSEA. CDR3 size: 10 residues. Trimming stripped 5 bases from V and 1 base from J, with 2 bases between. The CDR3 sequence: CSVNNYGYTF. For the CDR3, the DNA is TGCAGCGTTAATAACTATGGCTACACCTTC.

This clone was counted a few times. The chain carries TRBV29-1 and TRBJ2-4; a possible D gene is TRBD1 (5 bases). The CDR3 covers 15 residues. Germline-derived CDR1 and CDR2 are SQVTM and ANQGSEA. V dropped 5 bases and J dropped 1 base, with 15 bases sitting between them. In DNA, the CDR3 is TGCAGCGTTTCTCGTGGGGCGCGGGCCAAAAACATTCAGTACTTC. The encoded protein is CSVSRGARAKNIQYF. Filled out from reference TRBV29-1 and TRBJ2-4, the complete variable domain reads SAVISQKPSRDICQRGTSLTIQCQVDSQVTMMFWYRQQPGQSLTLIATANQGSEATYESGFVIDKFPISRPNLTFSTLTVSNMSPEDSSIYLCSVSRGARAKNIQYFGAGTRLSVL.

Concerning this clone: Other DNA sequences in the same sample also yield this CDR3. V and J are TRBV29-1 and TRBJ2-1; 7 positions agree with TRBD2. This CDR3 has 17 residues. Germline CDR1 and CDR2: SQVTM and ANQGSEA. The junction had 15 bases not matched to a gene; V was cut back by 7 bases and J by 0 bases. The CDR3, as DNA: TGCAGCGCGTATGGGGGGGTTGGTGGAAGCTCCTACAATGAGCAGTTCTTC. It encodes CSAYGGVGGSSYNEQFF.

CDR3 nucleotides: TGTGCCAGCTCACCAGACAGGAATCAAGAGACCCAGTACTTC. It specifies CASSPDRNQETQYF. V is TRBV18 and J is TRBJ2-5, with a possible D match to TRBD1 (6 bases). The CDR3 is made up of 14 amino acids. V lost 2 bases to trimming and J lost 2 bases, with 9 bases between them. Germline V lookup: CDR1 KGHSH, CDR2 LQKENI.

There are a few counts of this clone. This chain joins TRBV18 and TRBJ2-3; D not resolved. Germline-derived CDR1 and CDR2 are KGHSH and LQKENI. V was trimmed by 2 bases and J by 5 bases, leaving 5 bases between them. The CDR3 has 12 amino acids. CDR3 nucleotides: TGTGCCAGCTCACCAGTGCGAGATACGCAGTATTTT. Amino acids: CASSPVRDTQYF. The complete variable domain, with remaining parts taken from reference TRBV18 and TRBJ2-3, reads NAGVMQNPRHLVRRRGQEARLRCSPMKGHSHVYWYRQLPEEGLKFMVYLQKENIIDESGMPKERFSAEFPKEGPSILRIQQVVRGDSAAYFCASSPVRDTQYFGPGTRLTVL.

The table lists this clone with a few counts. This chain uses TRBV18 with TRBJ1-1; no clear D. This CDR3 is 14 amino acids long. V lost 0 bases and J lost 4, with 9 bases in between. Germline V gene sequence: CDR1 KGHSH, CDR2 LQKENI. CDR3 protein: CASSPPYGITEAFF. The CDR3 nucleotides read TGTGCCAGCTCACCACCGTATGGTATCACTGAAGCTTTCTTT.